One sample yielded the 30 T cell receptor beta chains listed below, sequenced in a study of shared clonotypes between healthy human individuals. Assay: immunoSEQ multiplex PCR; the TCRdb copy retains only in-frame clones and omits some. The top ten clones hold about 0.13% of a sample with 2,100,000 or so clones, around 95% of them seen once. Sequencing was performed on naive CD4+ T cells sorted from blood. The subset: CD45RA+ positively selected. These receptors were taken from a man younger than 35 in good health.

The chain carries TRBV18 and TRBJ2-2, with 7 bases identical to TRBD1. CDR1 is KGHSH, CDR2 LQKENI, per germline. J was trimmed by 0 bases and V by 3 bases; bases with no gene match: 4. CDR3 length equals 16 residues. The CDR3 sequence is CASSPSQGPNTGELFF. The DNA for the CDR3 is TGTGCCAGCTCACCGTCACAGGGGCCGAACACCGGGGAGCTGTTTTTT.

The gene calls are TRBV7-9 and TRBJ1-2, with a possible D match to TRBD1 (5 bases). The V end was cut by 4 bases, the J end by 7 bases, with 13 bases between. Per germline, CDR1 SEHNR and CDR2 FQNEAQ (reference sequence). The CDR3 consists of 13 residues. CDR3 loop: CASSSTQGSGYTF. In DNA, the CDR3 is TGTGCCAGCAGCTCGACCCAGGGTTCTGGCTACACCTTC.

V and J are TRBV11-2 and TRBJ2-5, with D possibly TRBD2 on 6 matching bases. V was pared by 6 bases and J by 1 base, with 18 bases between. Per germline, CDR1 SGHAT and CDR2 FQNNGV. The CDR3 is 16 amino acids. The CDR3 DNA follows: TGTGCCAGCAGGTTCCCGGGCACCGGGAGCCAAGAGACCCAGTACTTC. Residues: CASRFPGTGSQETQYF.

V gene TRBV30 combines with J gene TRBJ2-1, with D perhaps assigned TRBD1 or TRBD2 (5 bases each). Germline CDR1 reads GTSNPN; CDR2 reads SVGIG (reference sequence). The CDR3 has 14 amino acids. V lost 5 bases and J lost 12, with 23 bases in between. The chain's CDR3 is CAWGMGVLKKMQFF. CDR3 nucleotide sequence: TGTGCCTGGGGGATGGGGGTCCTTAAAAAAATGCAGTTCTTC.

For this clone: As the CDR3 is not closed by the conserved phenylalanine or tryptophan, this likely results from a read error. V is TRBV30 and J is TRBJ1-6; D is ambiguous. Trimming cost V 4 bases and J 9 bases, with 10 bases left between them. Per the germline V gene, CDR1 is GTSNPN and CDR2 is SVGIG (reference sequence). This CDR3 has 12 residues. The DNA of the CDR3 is TGTGCCTGGATAGGGAAGGGTTCACCCCTCCACCTT. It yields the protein CAWIGKGSPLHL.

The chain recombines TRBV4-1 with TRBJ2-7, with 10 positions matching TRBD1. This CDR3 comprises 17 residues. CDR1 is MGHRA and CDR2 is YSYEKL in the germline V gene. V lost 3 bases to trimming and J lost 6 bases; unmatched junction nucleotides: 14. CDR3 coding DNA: TGCGCCAGCAGCCACATCTTCCGGGACAGGGGACCCCTCGAGCAGTACTTC. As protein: CASSHIFRDRGPLEQYF.

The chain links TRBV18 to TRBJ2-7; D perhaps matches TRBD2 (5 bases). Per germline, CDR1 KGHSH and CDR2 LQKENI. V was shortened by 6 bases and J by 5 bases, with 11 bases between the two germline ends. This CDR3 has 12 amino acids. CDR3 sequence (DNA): TGTGCCAGCTCTATAAAGGGAGACGAGCAGTACTTC. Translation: CASSIKGDEQYF.

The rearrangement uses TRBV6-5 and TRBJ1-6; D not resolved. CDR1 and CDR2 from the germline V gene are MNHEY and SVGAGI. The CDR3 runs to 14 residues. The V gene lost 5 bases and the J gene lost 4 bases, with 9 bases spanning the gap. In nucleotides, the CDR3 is TGTGCCAGCAGTCCGTACCTTTATAATTCACCCCTCCACTTT. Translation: CASSPYLYNSPLHF.

CDR3 loop: CASSLIAGGNGELFF. The CDR3 nucleotides are TGCGCCAGCAGCCTCATAGCGGGAGGTAACGGGGAGCTGTTTTTT. V and J are TRBV5-1 and TRBJ2-2; 10 nucleotides match TRBD2. The CDR3 runs 15 residues. Per the germline V gene, CDR1 is SGHRS and CDR2 is YFSETQ. With V trimmed by 4 bases and J by 7 bases, 7 bases remained unmatched.

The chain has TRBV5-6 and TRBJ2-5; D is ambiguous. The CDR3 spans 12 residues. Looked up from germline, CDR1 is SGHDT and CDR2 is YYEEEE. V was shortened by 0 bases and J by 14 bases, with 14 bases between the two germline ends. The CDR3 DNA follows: TGTGCCAGCAGCTTGGGGGTGGGCACCTCCTACTTC. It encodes CASSLGVGTSYF.

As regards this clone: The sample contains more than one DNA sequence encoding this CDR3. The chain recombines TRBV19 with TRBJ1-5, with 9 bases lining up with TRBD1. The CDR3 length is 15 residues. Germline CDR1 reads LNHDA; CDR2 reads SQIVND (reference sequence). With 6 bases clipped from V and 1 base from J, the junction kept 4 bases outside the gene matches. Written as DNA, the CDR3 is TGTGCCAGTAGGGACAGGGGTTACAGCAATCAGCCCCAGCATTTT. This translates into CASRDRGYSNQPQHF.

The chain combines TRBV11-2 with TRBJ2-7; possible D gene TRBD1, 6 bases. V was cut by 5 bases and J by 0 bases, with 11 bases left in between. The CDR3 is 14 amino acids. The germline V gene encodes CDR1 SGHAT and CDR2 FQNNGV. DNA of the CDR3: TGTGCCAGCAGCCACAGGGCGATCTCCTACGAGCAGTACTTC. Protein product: CASSHRAISYEQYF. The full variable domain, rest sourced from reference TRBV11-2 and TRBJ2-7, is EAGVAQSPRYKIIEKRQSVAFWCNPISGHATLYWYQQILGQGPKLLIQFQNNGVVDDSQLPKDRFSAERLKGVDSTLKIQPAKLEDSAVYLCASSHRAISYEQYFGPGTRLTVT.

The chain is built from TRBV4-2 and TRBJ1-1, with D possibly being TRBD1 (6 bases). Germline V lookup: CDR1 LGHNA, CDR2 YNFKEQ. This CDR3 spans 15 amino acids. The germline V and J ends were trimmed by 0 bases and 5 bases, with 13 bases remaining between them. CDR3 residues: CASSQDYRVGTEAFF. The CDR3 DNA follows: TGTGCCAGCAGCCAAGACTACAGGGTGGGGACTGAAGCTTTCTTT.

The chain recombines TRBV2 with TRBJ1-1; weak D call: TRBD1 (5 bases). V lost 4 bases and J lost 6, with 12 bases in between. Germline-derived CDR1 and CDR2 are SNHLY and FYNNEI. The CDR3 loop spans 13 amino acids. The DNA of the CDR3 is TGTGCCAGCAGTGGTAGGGGTTGGCCTGAAGCTTTCTTT. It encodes CASSGRGWPEAFF. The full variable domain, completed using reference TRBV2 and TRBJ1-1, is EPEVTQTPSHQVTQMGQEVILRCVPISNHLYFYWYRQILGQKVEFLVSFYNNEISEKSEIFDDQFSVERPDGSNFTLKIRSTKLEDSAMYFCASSGRGWPEAFFGQGTRLTVV.

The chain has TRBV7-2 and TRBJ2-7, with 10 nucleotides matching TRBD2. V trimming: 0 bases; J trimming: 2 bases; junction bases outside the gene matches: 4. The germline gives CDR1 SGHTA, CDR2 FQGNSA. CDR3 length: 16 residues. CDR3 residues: CASSLASGGLTYEQYF. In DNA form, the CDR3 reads TGTGCCAGCAGCTTAGCTAGCGGGGGGTTGACCTACGAGCAGTACTTC.

The CDR3 here is CASSLALEVAKNIQYF. The CDR3 DNA reads as TGTGCCAGCAGCTTAGCCCTGGAGGTGGCCAAAAACATTCAGTACTTC. The chain employs TRBV11-2 and TRBJ2-4, with a tentative D call TRBD2 (5 bases). Trimming removed 1 base at V and 1 base at J, with 11 bases between. This CDR3 contains 16 residues. Germline assignment: CDR1 SGHAT and CDR2 FQNNGV.

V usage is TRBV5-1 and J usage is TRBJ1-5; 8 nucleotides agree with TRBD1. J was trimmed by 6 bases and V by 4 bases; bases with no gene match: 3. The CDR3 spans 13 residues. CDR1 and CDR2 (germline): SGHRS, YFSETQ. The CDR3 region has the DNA TGCGCCAGCAGCACAGGGGGTGGTCAGCCCCAGCATTTT. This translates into CASSTGGGQPQHF.

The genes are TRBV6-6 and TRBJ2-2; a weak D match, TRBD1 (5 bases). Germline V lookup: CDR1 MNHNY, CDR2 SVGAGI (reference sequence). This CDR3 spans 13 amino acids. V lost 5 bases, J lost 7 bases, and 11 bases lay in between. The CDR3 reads CASSTRQHGELFF. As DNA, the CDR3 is TGTGCCAGCAGTACGAGACAGCACGGGGAGCTGTTTTTT.

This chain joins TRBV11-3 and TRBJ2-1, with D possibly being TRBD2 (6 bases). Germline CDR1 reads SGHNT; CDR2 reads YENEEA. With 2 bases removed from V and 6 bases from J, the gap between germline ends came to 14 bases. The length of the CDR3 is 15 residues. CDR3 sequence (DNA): TGTGCCAGCAGCTTATCCGGGAGAATGCGCAATGAGCAGTTCTTC. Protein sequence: CASSLSGRMRNEQFF.

The CDR3 spells CASSFPTGPGETQYF. Written as DNA, the CDR3 is TGCGCCAGCAGCTTTCCGACAGGGCCTGGAGAGACCCAGTACTTC. The chain carries TRBV5-1 and TRBJ2-5; TRBD1 aligns across 7 bases. Germline V gene lookup returns CDR1 SGHRS and CDR2 YFSETQ. The CDR3 totals 15 residues. V lost 2 bases and J lost 4; bases outside the gene matches: 8.

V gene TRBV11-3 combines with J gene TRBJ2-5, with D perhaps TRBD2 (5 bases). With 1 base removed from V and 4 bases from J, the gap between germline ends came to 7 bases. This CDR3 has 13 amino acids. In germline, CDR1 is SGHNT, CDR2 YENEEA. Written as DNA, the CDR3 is TGTGCCAGCAGCTTAGGGGCGGGAGAGACCCAGTACTTC. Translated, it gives CASSLGAGETQYF.

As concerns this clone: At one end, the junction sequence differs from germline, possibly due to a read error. The CDR3 DNA is TGTGCCAGCAGTTTAGCGGGAGAAATAGGCACCGGGGAGCTGTTTTTT. As protein: CASSLAGEIGTGELFF. The genes are TRBV7-2 and TRBJ2-2, with 9 nucleotides matching TRBD2. CDR1 is SGHTA and CDR2 is FQGNSA in the germline V gene. The CDR3 runs to 16 residues.

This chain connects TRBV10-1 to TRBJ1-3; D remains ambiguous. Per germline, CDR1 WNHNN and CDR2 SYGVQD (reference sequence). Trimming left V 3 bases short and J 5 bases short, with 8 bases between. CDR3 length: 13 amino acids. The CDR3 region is CASSENGRNTIYF. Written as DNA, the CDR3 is TGCGCCAGCAGTGAAAATGGGAGAAACACCATATATTTT.

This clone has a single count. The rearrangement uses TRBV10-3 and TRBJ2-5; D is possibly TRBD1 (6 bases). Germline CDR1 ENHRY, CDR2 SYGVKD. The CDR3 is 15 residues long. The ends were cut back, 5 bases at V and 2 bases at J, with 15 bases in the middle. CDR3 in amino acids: CAISSTGTKQETQYF. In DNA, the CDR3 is TGTGCCATCAGTTCGACCGGGACAAAGCAAGAGACCCAGTACTTC.

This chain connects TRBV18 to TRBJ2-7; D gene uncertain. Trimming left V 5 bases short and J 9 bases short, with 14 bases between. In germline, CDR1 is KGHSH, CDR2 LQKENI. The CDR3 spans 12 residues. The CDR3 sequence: CASSSAPIGQYF. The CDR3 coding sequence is TGTGCCAGCTCATCCGCCCCTATCGGGCAGTACTTC.

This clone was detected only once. DNA for the CDR3: TGTGCCAGTAACACGGACAGCAAAAGGAATTCACCCCTCCACTTT. Amino acids: CASNTDSKRNSPLHF. J is TRBJ1-6 and V is TRBV19, with a tentative D call TRBD1 (6 bases). The CDR3 contains 15 residues. In germline, CDR1 is LNHDA, CDR2 SQIVND (reference sequence). The germline V and J ends were trimmed by 7 bases and 7 bases, with 17 bases remaining between them.

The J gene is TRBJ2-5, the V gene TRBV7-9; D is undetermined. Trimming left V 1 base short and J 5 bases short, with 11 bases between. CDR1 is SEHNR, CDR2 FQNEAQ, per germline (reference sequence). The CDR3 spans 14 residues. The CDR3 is CASSLVVPGETQYF. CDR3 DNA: TGTGCCAGCAGCTTAGTAGTCCCTGGGGAGACCCAGTACTTC.

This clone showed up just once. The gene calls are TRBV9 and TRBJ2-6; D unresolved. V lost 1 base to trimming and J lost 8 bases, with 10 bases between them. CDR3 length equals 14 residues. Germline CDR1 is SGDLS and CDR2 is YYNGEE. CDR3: CASSVTWGTNVLTF. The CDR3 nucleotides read TGTGCCAGCAGCGTAACTTGGGGTACCAACGTCCTGACTTTC.

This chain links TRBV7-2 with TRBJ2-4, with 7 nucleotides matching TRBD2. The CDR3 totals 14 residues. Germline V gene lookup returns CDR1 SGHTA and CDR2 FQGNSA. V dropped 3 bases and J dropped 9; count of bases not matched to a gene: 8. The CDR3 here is CASSLAGDPSIQYF. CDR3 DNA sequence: TGTGCCAGCAGCTTGGCGGGAGATCCGAGCATTCAGTACTTC.

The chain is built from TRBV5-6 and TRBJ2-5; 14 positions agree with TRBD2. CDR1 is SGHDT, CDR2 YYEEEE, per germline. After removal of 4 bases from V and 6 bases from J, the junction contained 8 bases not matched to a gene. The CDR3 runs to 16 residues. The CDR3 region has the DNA TGTGCCAGCAGCCCCCGACTAGCGGGGGGGAGGCAGACCCAGTACTTC. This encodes CASSPRLAGGRQTQYF.